A selection of T cell receptor beta chains follows, all from one sample in a study of blood T cell repertoires in COVID-19. Method: immunoSEQ multiplex PCR; TCRdb's copy keeps in-frame clones and lacks some. Here the sample spans 300,000 to 450,000 clones, 85% being singletons. Material for sequencing was peripheral blood. The receptors were sampled from a woman younger than 35 with acute or convalescent COVID-19. CDR3s include the opening cysteine and the closing phenylalanine or tryptophan. D genes are given only for firm matches. Clone size is shown for a subset of rows, as once, few, many or a class of expanded clone.

cdr3_nt,cdr3_aa,d_call,j_call,v_call,clone_size
TGCAGCGTTAGACAGGGGAATCAGCCCCAGCATTTT,CSVRQGNQPQHF,TRBD1,TRBJ1-5,TRBV29-1,.
TGTGCCAACGTACAGGGGATCTATGGCTACACCTTC,CANVQGIYGYTF,TRBD1,TRBJ1-2,TRBV5-8,.
TGTGCCAGCAGTGGGGGGAAGGTCCCCTCTGGGGCCAACGTCCTGACTTTC,CASSGGKVPSGANVLTF,.,TRBJ2-6,TRBV27,.
TGTGCCAGCAGTGAGATGGACAGGGGGTCTGGTGAAGCTTTCTTT,CASSEMDRGSGEAFF,TRBD1,TRBJ1-1,TRBV2,.
TGTGCCAGCAGCCTCCGTGGGGACAATTGGGACACCATATATTTT,CASSLRGDNWDTIYF,.,TRBJ1-3,TRBV3-1/TRBV3-2,.
TGTGCCAGCAGCCCACATGGGACAGGGAAAACCTACGAGCAGTACTTC,CASSPHGTGKTYEQYF,TRBD1,TRBJ2-7,TRBV7-3,.
TGTGCCAGCAGCCCGCGGAGGCGGGAGACAGATACGCAGTATTTT,CASSPRRRETDTQYF,TRBD2,TRBJ2-3,TRBV7-3,.
TGTGCCAGCAGCGCTGAGCATCATAATTCACCCCTCCACTTT,CASSAEHHNSPLHF,.,TRBJ1-6,TRBV9,.
TGTGCCAGCACTCTAGCGAACACCGGGGAGCTGTTTTTT,CASTLANTGELFF,.,TRBJ2-2,TRBV24-1,.
TGTGCCAGTAGTATGGGAGACAGGGTGGGAGACGAGCAGTACTTC,CASSMGDRVGDEQYF,TRBD1,TRBJ2-7,TRBV19,.
TGTGCCAGCCTTTCGTCGGGGAACACTGAAGCTTTCTTT,CASLSSGNTEAFF,.,TRBJ1-1,TRBV7-9,.
TGCGCCAGCAGTGACCGCGACACTGAAGCTTTCTTT,CASSDRDTEAFF,.,TRBJ1-1,TRBV10-2,.
TGTGCCAGTACCAGAGGCGGGACAGGGTTCAATTCACCCCTCCACTTT,CASTRGGTGFNSPLHF,TRBD1,TRBJ1-6,TRBV19,.
TGTGCCAGCAGCTTAGGCACAGAGTATGGCTACACCTTC,CASSLGTEYGYTF,.,TRBJ1-2,TRBV11-2,.
TGTGCCAGCAGTGCCCCCGGGACTCCTACCTACAATGAGCAGTTCTTC,CASSAPGTPTYNEQFF,.,TRBJ2-1,TRBV28,.
TGTGCCAGCAGCTCCCGAGTCGGCTCGTCGGGACAGCCCCAGCATTTT,CASSSRVGSSGQPQHF,.,TRBJ1-5,TRBV21-1,once
TGTGCCAGCAGCCCCGTCAGTGGTGGAAACACCATATATTTT,CASSPVSGGNTIYF,.,TRBJ1-3,TRBV3-1/TRBV3-2,.
TGTGCCAGCAGCCCCCCCGGCACTGAAGCTTTCTTT,CASSPPGTEAFF,.,TRBJ1-1,TRBV6-5,.
TGTGCCAGCAGCTTAGTACGGGGGGCGACTAATGAAAAACTGTTTTTT,CASSLVRGATNEKLFF,.,TRBJ1-4,TRBV11-1,.
TGTGCCAGCAGTGCGGGACAGCTCTTAGAGCAGTACTTC,CASSAGQLLEQYF,.,TRBJ2-7,TRBV12-3/TRBV12-4,many
TGCGCCAGCAGCTCGTCCGGGACTAGAGGCACAGATACGCAGTATTTT,CASSSSGTRGTDTQYF,TRBD2,TRBJ2-3,TRBV5-1,few
TGTGCCAGCAGTTTACATAGACAGGGGGCAGAGACCCAGTACTTC,CASSLHRQGAETQYF,TRBD1,TRBJ2-5,TRBV28,.
TGTGCCAGCAGCTTATTTCGGATAGGACTAGGCGGACCCGGGGAGCTGTTTTTT,CASSLFRIGLGGPGELFF,TRBD2,TRBJ2-2,TRBV11-2,.
TGTGCCAGCTCACCACTGTCCCAGGGAAGCTCTGGAAACACCATATATTTT,CASSPLSQGSSGNTIYF,.,TRBJ1-3,TRBV18,.
TGTGCCAGCAGTTTAACCTCACAGGGGAATGATGGCTACACCTTC,CASSLTSQGNDGYTF,TRBD1,TRBJ1-2,TRBV28,.
TGTGCCAGCCTACGGACAGGATCCTCCTACGAGCAGTACTTC,CASLRTGSSYEQYF,TRBD1,TRBJ2-7,TRBV6-5,.
TGTGCCAGCAGTACAGGATACACCATATATTTT,CASSTGYTIYF,.,TRBJ1-3,TRBV6-5,once
TGTGCCAGCAGTGGTTCTAGCGGCACCTACGAGCAGTACTTC,CASSGSSGTYEQYF,TRBD2,TRBJ2-7,TRBV2,.
TGTGCCAGCAGATCCATTCCGGGACAGGGGGCCGGGGCCAACGTCCTGACTTTC,CASRSIPGQGAGANVLTF,TRBD1,TRBJ2-6,TRBV2,.
TGTGCCAGCAGTTACTTAGTCATGAACACTGAAGCTTTCTTT,CASSYLVMNTEAFF,.,TRBJ1-1,TRBV6-6,.
TGTGCCAGCAGTTACAGGGGGCAGCAGCCCCAGCATTTT,CASSYRGQQPQHF,TRBD1,TRBJ1-5,TRBV12-3/TRBV12-4,.